This TCR beta chain was obtained from a study of T cell responses to AZD1222 COVID-19 vaccine (dated by TCRdb to about 2021). Regarding the study in general: TCR sequencing was performed for 230 to 250 trial participants, of whom some 200 were given two doses of AZD1222 and approximately 26 were given two doses of MenACWY control vaccine. Enrollment into the trials was organized by age into subgroups of 18-55, 56-69 and 70-plus years, and those subgroups contained roughly 150, 30 and 60 TCR-sequenced participants, respectively.

Paper-wide results and their limitations: Reportedly, almost half of the unique spike-specific TCRs recognized epitopes lying outside the regions that are mutated in the B.1.351 and B.1.1.7 variants. Spike-specific TCR breadth and depth rose significantly after two AZD1222 doses compared with day 0 and with MenACWY recipients. Vaccine-associated CD4 TCRs spanned the whole spike protein, with dominant responses in regions 160-218 and 743-854. Because no day 14 peak-response samples were available, repertoires were characterized only after the peak T cell response. Conclusions about previously exposed vaccinees are limited, since just five or six AZD1222 recipients were seropositive for SARS-CoV-2 at baseline. Most participants were white British and females outnumbered males, and the authors suggested that clonal diversity may have been underestimated. In the small 56-69-year group, the increase in depth fell short of significance, most likely because of low power.

The CDR3 regions of human TCRbeta chains were subjected to immunosequencing. Under the source paper's analysis protocol: TCRs in the repertoires were compared against a reference library of SARS-CoV-2-specific TCRs that had been generated with the MIRA antigen-specificity platform. Breadth was defined as the fraction of unique TCRs that were SARS-CoV-2-associated. Depth was defined as the fraction of total T cells that were SARS-CoV-2-associated. Each spike-specific TCR was assigned to its reactive spike region and to a CD4 or CD8 class using the MIRA data. Log10-transformed breadth and depth values were compared by one-way ANOVA with Sidak's multiple comparisons tests. TCRdb obtained this table from immuneACCESS and retained in-frame rearrangements with V and J assigned. These tables miss some clones; where compared with another copy, unresolved V genes account for less than half of the shortfall, and the remainder is unexplained. The DNA gave D and trimming, while V, J and clone size come from that table. This sample lists roughly 100,000 clones; approximately 84% were detected once. Approximately 15% of the sample rests with the top ten.

Comment on this clone: The antigen it recognizes is unknown. Base-call qualities are not available, and no considerably larger clone is one nucleotide away.

The time point label of this sample denotes: about 28 days (+/-7) after the second vaccine dose. AZD1222 recipients with second doses at about 4 weeks or about 12 weeks were pooled, because spike-specific TCR depth and breadth did not differ between schedules. Vaccinee samples were obtained from the UK trials COV001 and COV002, which included a single-blind randomized controlled phase 2/3 trial of AZD1222 (ChAdOx1 nCoV-19) in healthy adults. For TCRbeta chain sequencing, PBMC samples from trial participants were taken at day 0 and at day 28 after the second dose. Material: peripheral blood, obtained 28 days after the second AZD1222 dose. The receptor was derived from an adult who received the AZD1222 COVID-19 vaccine.

This receptor has the CDR3 CASSLPYLGGTDTQYF. The nucleotide sequence reads TGTGCCAGCAGCCTCCCGTATTTAGGAGGCACAGATACGCAGTATTTT. The V gene is TRBV11-2 and the J gene is TRBJ2-3; a confident D gene designation cannot be given. From a lookup of the germline V gene, CDR1 and CDR2 are SGHAT and FQNNGV. V is cut by 5 bases and J by 1 base, and the space between the germline ends is 16 bases. The CDR3 has 16 amino acids, counting the end cysteine and phenylalanine. The CDR3 DNA has 48 bases and is translated from base 1.